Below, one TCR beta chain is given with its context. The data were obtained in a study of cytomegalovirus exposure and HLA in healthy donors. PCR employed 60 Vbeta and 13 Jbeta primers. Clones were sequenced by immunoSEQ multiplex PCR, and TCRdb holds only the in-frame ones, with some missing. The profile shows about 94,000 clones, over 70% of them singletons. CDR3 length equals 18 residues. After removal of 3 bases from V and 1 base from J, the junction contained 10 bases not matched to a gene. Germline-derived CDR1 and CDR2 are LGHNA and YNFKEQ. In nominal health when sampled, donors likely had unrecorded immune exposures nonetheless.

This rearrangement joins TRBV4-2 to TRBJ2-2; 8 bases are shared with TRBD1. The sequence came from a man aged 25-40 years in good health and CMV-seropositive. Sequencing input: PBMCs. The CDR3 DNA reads TGTGCCAGCAGCCATGGGATTCCCGGGACAGGGAACACCGGGGAGCTGTTTTTT. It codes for CASSHGIPGTGNTGELFF.